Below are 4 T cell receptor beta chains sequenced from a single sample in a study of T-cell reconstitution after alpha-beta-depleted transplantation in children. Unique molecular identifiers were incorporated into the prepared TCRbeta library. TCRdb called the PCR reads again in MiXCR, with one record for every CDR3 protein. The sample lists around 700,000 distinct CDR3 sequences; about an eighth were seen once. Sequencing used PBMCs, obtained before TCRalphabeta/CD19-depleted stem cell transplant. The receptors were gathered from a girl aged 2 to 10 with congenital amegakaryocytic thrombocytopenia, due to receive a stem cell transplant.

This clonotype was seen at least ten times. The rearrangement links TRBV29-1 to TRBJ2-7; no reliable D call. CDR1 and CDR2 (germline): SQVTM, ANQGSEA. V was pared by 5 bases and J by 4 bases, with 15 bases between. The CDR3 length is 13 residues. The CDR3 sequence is CSVLSLSSYEQYF. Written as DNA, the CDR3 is TGCAGCGTTCTTAGCCTAAGTTCGTACGAGCAGTACTTC.

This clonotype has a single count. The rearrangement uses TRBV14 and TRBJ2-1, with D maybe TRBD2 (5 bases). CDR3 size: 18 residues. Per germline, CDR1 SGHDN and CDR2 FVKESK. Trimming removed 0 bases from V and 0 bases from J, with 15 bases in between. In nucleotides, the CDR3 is TGTGCCAGCAGCCAAGATTTCTGGACTGAGAGCTCCTACAATGAGCAGTTCTTC. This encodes CASSQDFWTESSYNEQFF.

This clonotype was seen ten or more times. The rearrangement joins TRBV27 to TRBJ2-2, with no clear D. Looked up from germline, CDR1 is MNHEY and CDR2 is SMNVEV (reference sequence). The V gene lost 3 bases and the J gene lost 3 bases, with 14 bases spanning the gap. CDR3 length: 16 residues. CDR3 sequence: CASSFRIGGDTGELFF. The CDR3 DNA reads TGTGCCAGCAGTTTTCGTATAGGCGGTGACACCGGGGAGCTGTTTTTT.

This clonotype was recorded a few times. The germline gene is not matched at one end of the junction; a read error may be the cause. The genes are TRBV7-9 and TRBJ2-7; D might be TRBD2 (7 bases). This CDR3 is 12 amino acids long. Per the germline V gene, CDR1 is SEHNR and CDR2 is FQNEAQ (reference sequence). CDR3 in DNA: TGTGCCAGCAGCTTAGCGCGGGGGCAAGCTGACTTC. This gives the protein CASSLARGQADF.